A selection of T cell receptor beta chains follows, all from one sample in a study of neurological immune-mediated disorders. Via MiXCR, TCRdb re-called the 5' RACE reads, giving one row per CDR3 protein. The sample lists approximately 16,000 distinct CDR3 sequences; 9% to 10% were seen once. The sample taken for sequencing was CD8+ T cells from blood. These receptors were taken from a man aged 50 or older in good health. CDR3s include the opening cysteine and the closing phenylalanine or tryptophan. The D gene is left open where the match is weak. Not all rows give a size; the values are once, few, many and, for expanded clones, a class.

v_gene: TRBV15
j_gene: TRBJ2-3
d_gene: TRBD2
abundance: many
CDR3nt: TGTGCCACGGAGACTAGCGGTACAGATACGCAGTATTTT
CDR3aa: CATETSGTDTQYF

v_gene: TRBV27
j_gene: TRBJ2-7
d_gene: TRBD2
abundance: many
CDR3nt: TGTGCCAGCAGCCGGGAGGTTGGTGGCTACGAGCAGTACTTC
CDR3aa: CASSREVGGYEQYF

v_gene: TRBV5-1
j_gene: TRBJ2-1
d_gene: NA
abundance: many
CDR3nt: TGCGCCAGCAGCTTGGAAGGGTTTTACTACAATGAGCAGTTCTTC
CDR3aa: CASSLEGFYYNEQFF

v_gene: TRBV28
j_gene: TRBJ1-5
d_gene: TRBD1
abundance: many
CDR3nt: TGTGCCAGCGGGGGGGGCAGGGGGTATAGCAATCAGCCCCAGCATTTT
CDR3aa: CASGGGRGYSNQPQHF

v_gene: TRBV28
j_gene: TRBJ2-1
d_gene: TRBD1
abundance: many
CDR3nt: TGTGCCAGCAGTTTAATCCGGACAGGGGGCTATGAGCAGTTCTTC
CDR3aa: CASSLIRTGGYEQFF

v_gene: TRBV4-1
j_gene: TRBJ2-7
d_gene: NA
abundance: few
CDR3nt: TGCGCCAGCAGCCAGAGCCAGGGCCGTGTGTACGAGCAGTACTTC
CDR3aa: CASSQSQGRVYEQYF

v_gene: TRBV5-6
j_gene: TRBJ2-2
d_gene: NA
abundance: many
CDR3nt: TGTGCCAGCAGCCCCCGTGCGAGCGTAGCCGGGGAGCTGTTTTTT
CDR3aa: CASSPRASVAGELFF

v_gene: TRBV2
j_gene: TRBJ2-1
d_gene: TRBD2
abundance: many
CDR3nt: TGTGCCAGCAGTGAAGATAGGCACTTACCACTAGCGGGAGGCCGAGTATGGGGAAATGAGCAGTTCTTC
CDR3aa: CASSEDRHLPLAGGRVWGNEQFF

v_gene: TRBV6-5
j_gene: TRBJ2-1
d_gene: TRBD1
abundance: many
CDR3nt: TGTGCCAGCAGTGGGACAGGAGGCTACAATGAGCAGTTCTTC
CDR3aa: CASSGTGGYNEQFF

v_gene: TRBV20-1
j_gene: TRBJ2-1
d_gene: TRBD2
abundance: many
CDR3nt: TGCAGTGCTAGAGAGCCCGGGGGGTTCGCGGGCGCCTACAATGAGCAGTTCTTC
CDR3aa: CSAREPGGFAGAYNEQFF

v_gene: TRBV3-1
j_gene: TRBJ2-5
d_gene: NA
abundance: many
CDR3nt: TGTGCCAGCAGCCAAGGGGGGCCTGGGTACCAAGAGACCCAGTACTTC
CDR3aa: CASSQGGPGYQETQYF

v_gene: TRBV12-5
j_gene: TRBJ2-3
d_gene: TRBD2
abundance: few
CDR3nt: TGTGCTAGTGCCCTCCAAAGCGGGAGGTTCGACCATACGCAGTATTTT
CDR3aa: CASALQSGRFDHTQYF

v_gene: TRBV2
j_gene: TRBJ2-3
d_gene: NA
abundance: many
CDR3nt: TGTGCCAGCACACTTCGGGATAATACGCAGTATTTT
CDR3aa: CASTLRDNTQYF

v_gene: TRBV28
j_gene: TRBJ1-5
d_gene: NA
abundance: many
CDR3nt: TGTGCCAGCAGTCGTACAGGGTTCCCTCATTTT
CDR3aa: CASSRTGFPHF

v_gene: TRBV15
j_gene: TRBJ2-3
d_gene: NA
abundance: NA
CDR3nt: TGTGCCACCAGCAGCAAAGGAAAGGGGGTGGCAGATACGCAGTATTTT
CDR3aa: CATSSKGKGVADTQYF

v_gene: TRBV19
j_gene: TRBJ2-3
d_gene: NA
abundance: many
CDR3nt: TGTGCCAGTAGTATGGAACCAGGGGCGGCAGATACGCAGTATTTT
CDR3aa: CASSMEPGAADTQYF

v_gene: TRBV28
j_gene: TRBJ2-4
d_gene: NA
abundance: many
CDR3nt: TGTGCCAGCAGTAAAGCCGGGACACCGGGCCTAGGGTACTTC
CDR3aa: CASSKAGTPGLGYF

v_gene: TRBV29-1
j_gene: TRBJ2-1
d_gene: TRBD2
abundance: many
CDR3nt: TGCAGCGTTGACAGGCTAGCGGACTACAATGAGCAGTTCTTC
CDR3aa: CSVDRLADYNEQFF

v_gene: TRBV6-2/TRBV6-3
j_gene: TRBJ2-7
d_gene: NA
abundance: many
CDR3nt: TGTGCCAGCAAGTCGGGTGGCGAGCAGTACTTC
CDR3aa: CASKSGGEQYF

v_gene: TRBV6-1
j_gene: TRBJ2-7
d_gene: NA
abundance: many
CDR3nt: TGTGCCAGCAGTGAAGCGAGTAGCGGCTCCTACGAGCAGTACTTC
CDR3aa: CASSEASSGSYEQYF

v_gene: TRBV9
j_gene: TRBJ2-7
d_gene: NA
abundance: many
CDR3nt: TGTGCCAGCAGCGTAGGGTCAGCCTACGAGCAGTACTTC
CDR3aa: CASSVGSAYEQYF

v_gene: TRBV5-1
j_gene: TRBJ2-6
d_gene: NA
abundance: many
CDR3nt: TGCGCCAGCAGCGCTTCGGGACTGTACTCTGGGGCCAACGTCCTGACTTTC
CDR3aa: CASSASGLYSGANVLTF

v_gene: TRBV5-1
j_gene: TRBJ2-1
d_gene: TRBD2
abundance: many
CDR3nt: TGCGCCAGCAGCTTGGAAGGGCTAGCGGGAGGGAAAAGCTACAATGAGCAGTTCTTC
CDR3aa: CASSLEGLAGGKSYNEQFF

v_gene: TRBV3-1
j_gene: TRBJ2-7
d_gene: TRBD1
abundance: many
CDR3nt: TGTGCCAGCAGCCCCGGGACAGGGCCCTACGAGCAGTACTTC
CDR3aa: CASSPGTGPYEQYF

v_gene: TRBV30
j_gene: TRBJ2-1
d_gene: NA
abundance: few
CDR3nt: TGTGCCTGGACTCCGGGGGCTGAGCAGTTCTTC
CDR3aa: CAWTPGAEQFF

v_gene: TRBV5-6
j_gene: TRBJ2-1
d_gene: TRBD2
abundance: many
CDR3nt: TGTGCCAGCAGCTTGGGGCTAGCGGGAGGCAATGAGCAGTTCTTC
CDR3aa: CASSLGLAGGNEQFF

v_gene: TRBV28
j_gene: TRBJ2-5
d_gene: NA
abundance: many
CDR3nt: TGTGCCAGCACACCGTGGCACAGCCAAGAGACCCAGTACTTC
CDR3aa: CASTPWHSQETQYF

v_gene: TRBV20-1
j_gene: TRBJ1-6
d_gene: NA
abundance: many
CDR3nt: TGCAGTGCTAGAGATTTCATTAGTGGGCCGGAGAGCTCCTATAATTCACCCCTCCACTTT
CDR3aa: CSARDFISGPESSYNSPLHF

v_gene: TRBV30
j_gene: TRBJ2-1
d_gene: NA
abundance: many
CDR3nt: TGTGCCTGGAGTCTTGCCCCGGGTTACAATGAGCAGTTCTTC
CDR3aa: CAWSLAPGYNEQFF

v_gene: TRBV6-2/TRBV6-3
j_gene: TRBJ2-1
d_gene: TRBD2
abundance: many
CDR3nt: TGTGCCAGCAGTACGGGACTAGCGGGAGCTCGGGAGCAGTTCTTC
CDR3aa: CASSTGLAGAREQFF

v_gene: TRBV6-5
j_gene: TRBJ1-1
d_gene: TRBD1
abundance: many
CDR3nt: TGTGCCAGCAGTTACTCCGAGTGGGACAGGATGAACACTGAAGCTTTCTTT
CDR3aa: CASSYSEWDRMNTEAFF

v_gene: TRBV25-1
j_gene: TRBJ2-7
d_gene: NA
abundance: many
CDR3nt: TGTGCCACCCAAAAGGATTTGTACAACCGGCGGATAGTGTACGAGCAGTACTTC
CDR3aa: CATQKDLYNRRIVYEQYF

v_gene: TRBV2
j_gene: TRBJ1-4
d_gene: TRBD1
abundance: many
CDR3nt: TGTGCCAGCAGTACCCCCCGGACAGGCTATAATGAAAAACTGTTTTTT
CDR3aa: CASSTPRTGYNEKLFF

v_gene: TRBV29-1
j_gene: TRBJ2-7
d_gene: TRBD2
abundance: many
CDR3nt: TGCAGCATTTTAGCGGGAGAGGGCTACGAGCAGTACTTC
CDR3aa: CSILAGEGYEQYF

v_gene: TRBV6-6
j_gene: TRBJ2-7
d_gene: NA
abundance: many
CDR3nt: TGTGCCAGCAGTTACGGGGGGGGGGCCGAGCAGTACTTC
CDR3aa: CASSYGGGAEQYF

v_gene: TRBV20-1
j_gene: TRBJ2-1
d_gene: TRBD2
abundance: many
CDR3nt: TGCAGTGCTAGAGACTTAAATCCAGCGGGAGACGCTGAGCAGTTCTTC
CDR3aa: CSARDLNPAGDAEQFF

v_gene: TRBV20-1
j_gene: TRBJ2-3
d_gene: TRBD2
abundance: few
CDR3nt: TGCAGTGCTACAACTAGCGGGAGGGTTGATACGCAGTATTTT
CDR3aa: CSATTSGRVDTQYF